Listed below are T cell receptor beta chains from one sample, sequenced in a study of technical replicates of blood from several donors. Measured with immunoSEQ multiplex PCR; TCRdb has only the in-frame clones, and not every one. The profile shows tens of thousands of clones, approximately 94% of them singletons. Specimen: T cells isolated from PBMCs. The receptors derive from a human donor in good health. CDR3s include the opening cysteine and the closing phenylalanine or tryptophan. Each record gives: V gene, D gene, CDR3 length, J gene, clone size, CDR3 protein, CDR3 DNA. A D gene is named only where the DNA matches it firmly. A row's size may be missing; if present it is once, few, many or a size class.

V gene: TRBV6-6
D gene: -
CDR3 length: 12
J gene: TRBJ2-7
clone size: -
CDR3 protein: CASSGTSYEQYF
CDR3 DNA: TGTGCCAGCAGTGGCACCTCCTACGAGCAGTACTTC

V gene: TRBV9
D gene: -
CDR3 length: 13
J gene: TRBJ2-7
clone size: -
CDR3 protein: CASSAGTVLEQYF
CDR3 DNA: TGTGCCAGCAGCGCAGGGACTGTGCTCGAGCAGTACTTC

V gene: TRBV14
D gene: -
CDR3 length: 15
J gene: TRBJ2-4
clone size: -
CDR3 protein: CASSQDLAVKNIQYF
CDR3 DNA: TGTGCCAGCAGCCAAGATTTAGCGGTCAAAAACATTCAGTACTTC

V gene: TRBV10-3
D gene: -
CDR3 length: 13
J gene: TRBJ2-1
clone size: -
CDR3 protein: CAISGNGRGEQFF
CDR3 DNA: TGTGCCATCAGTGGAAACGGGAGAGGTGAGCAGTTCTTC

V gene: TRBV7-8
D gene: -
CDR3 length: 14
J gene: TRBJ2-5
clone size: -
CDR3 protein: CASSSTDSQETQYF
CDR3 DNA: TGTGCCAGCAGTTCCACGGACAGCCAAGAGACCCAGTACTTC

V gene: TRBV4-1
D gene: TRBD1
CDR3 length: 15
J gene: TRBJ2-7
clone size: -
CDR3 protein: CASSQRVAGGIEQYF
CDR3 DNA: TGCGCCAGCAGCCAACGTGTGGCAGGGGGAATAGAGCAGTACTTC

V gene: TRBV7-8
D gene: -
CDR3 length: 17
J gene: TRBJ1-1
clone size: -
CDR3 protein: CASSLPRQGSGSREAFF
CDR3 DNA: TGTGCCAGCAGCTTACCCAGACAAGGTTCGGGGAGTCGTGAAGCTTTCTTT

V gene: TRBV18
D gene: -
CDR3 length: 14
J gene: TRBJ1-2
clone size: -
CDR3 protein: CASSPSGGSEGYTF
CDR3 DNA: TGTGCCAGCTCACCGTCCGGGGGATCGGAAGGCTACACCTTC

V gene: TRBV12-5
D gene: TRBD1
CDR3 length: 16
J gene: TRBJ2-2
clone size: -
CDR3 protein: CASGSDRDSNTGELFF
CDR3 DNA: TGTGCTAGTGGTTCGGACCGGGACAGCAACACCGGGGAGCTGTTTTTT

V gene: TRBV7-9
D gene: -
CDR3 length: 15
J gene: TRBJ1-4
clone size: -
CDR3 protein: CASSQGAGGPEKLFF
CDR3 DNA: TGTGCCAGCAGCCAAGGGGCTGGGGGCCCTGAAAAACTGTTTTTT

V gene: TRBV19
D gene: -
CDR3 length: 14
J gene: TRBJ1-1
clone size: -
CDR3 protein: CASSLPREGTEAFF
CDR3 DNA: TGTGCCAGTAGCCTACCCAGGGAGGGCACTGAAGCTTTCTTT

V gene: TRBV13
D gene: -
CDR3 length: 13
J gene: TRBJ2-7
clone size: once
CDR3 protein: CASSRADHYEQYF
CDR3 DNA: TGTGCCAGCTCCCGAGCGGACCACTACGAGCAGTACTTC

V gene: TRBV11-2
D gene: -
CDR3 length: 14
J gene: TRBJ2-1
clone size: -
CDR3 protein: CASSLGLAINEQFF
CDR3 DNA: TGTGCCAGCAGCTTAGGGCTAGCGATCAATGAGCAGTTCTTC

V gene: TRBV27
D gene: -
CDR3 length: 14
J gene: TRBJ2-3
clone size: -
CDR3 protein: CASSLSLSTDTQYF
CDR3 DNA: TGTGCCAGCAGTTTATCACTCAGCACAGATACGCAGTATTTT

V gene: TRBV5-6
D gene: TRBD2
CDR3 length: 13
J gene: TRBJ2-5
clone size: -
CDR3 protein: CASSLAVQETQYF
CDR3 DNA: TGTGCCAGCAGCCTAGCGGTACAAGAGACCCAGTACTTC

V gene: TRBV19
D gene: -
CDR3 length: 15
J gene: TRBJ1-1
clone size: -
CDR3 protein: CASRDWAGENTEAFF
CDR3 DNA: TGTGCCAGTAGGGATTGGGCGGGAGAGAACACTGAAGCTTTCTTT

V gene: TRBV4-2
D gene: -
CDR3 length: 16
J gene: TRBJ2-3
clone size: -
CDR3 protein: CASSAHNVALTDTQYF
CDR3 DNA: TGTGCCAGCAGCGCCCATAACGTAGCCCTAACAGATACGCAGTATTTT

V gene: TRBV5-8
D gene: -
CDR3 length: 14
J gene: TRBJ1-5
clone size: -
CDR3 protein: CASSNRVHNQPQHF
CDR3 DNA: TGTGCCAGCAGCAACAGGGTGCACAATCAGCCCCAGCATTTT

V gene: TRBV30
D gene: TRBD1
CDR3 length: 16
J gene: TRBJ2-1
clone size: few
CDR3 protein: CAWSSRWDRADNEQFF
CDR3 DNA: TGTGCCTGGAGCAGCCGCTGGGACAGAGCCGACAATGAGCAGTTCTTC

V gene: TRBV27
D gene: -
CDR3 length: 14
J gene: TRBJ1-1
clone size: -
CDR3 protein: CASSLRGSGTEAFF
CDR3 DNA: TGTGCCAGCAGCCTGCGGGGGTCCGGCACTGAAGCTTTCTTT

V gene: TRBV4-2
D gene: TRBD2
CDR3 length: 16
J gene: TRBJ2-2
clone size: -
CDR3 protein: CASSQVGRANTGELFF
CDR3 DNA: TGTGCCAGCAGCCAAGTCGGGAGGGCGAACACCGGGGAGCTGTTTTTT

V gene: TRBV27
D gene: TRBD1
CDR3 length: 15
J gene: TRBJ1-2
clone size: -
CDR3 protein: CASSSRTGGVNGYTF
CDR3 DNA: TGTGCCAGCAGTTCCCGGACAGGGGGGGTAAATGGCTACACCTTC

V gene: TRBV11-3
D gene: -
CDR3 length: 17
J gene: TRBJ2-7
clone size: -
CDR3 protein: CASSLDFLAEGDYEQYF
CDR3 DNA: TGTGCCAGCAGCTTAGATTTTCTAGCGGAGGGGGACTACGAGCAGTACTTC

V gene: TRBV30
D gene: -
CDR3 length: 13
J gene: TRBJ1-1
clone size: -
CDR3 protein: CAWGGQTNTEAFF
CDR3 DNA: TGTGCCTGGGGCGGACAGACGAACACTGAAGCTTTCTTT

V gene: TRBV6-1
D gene: TRBD1
CDR3 length: 13
J gene: TRBJ1-2
clone size: -
CDR3 protein: CASSELYRGGYTF
CDR3 DNA: TGTGCCAGCAGTGAATTGTACAGGGGTGGCTACACCTTC

V gene: TRBV25-1
D gene: -
CDR3 length: 14
J gene: TRBJ2-7
clone size: once
CDR3 protein: CASSDPGDLYEQYF
CDR3 DNA: TGTGCCAGCAGTGACCCGGGAGACCTTTACGAGCAGTACTTC

V gene: TRBV6-1
D gene: -
CDR3 length: 14
J gene: TRBJ1-2
clone size: -
CDR3 protein: CASSEWGGDYGYTF
CDR3 DNA: TGTGCCAGCAGTGAATGGGGAGGTGACTATGGCTACACCTTC

V gene: TRBV13
D gene: TRBD2
CDR3 length: 14
J gene: TRBJ2-1
clone size: few
CDR3 protein: CASSNRLAGNEQFF
CDR3 DNA: TGTGCCAGCAGCAACCGACTAGCGGGCAATGAGCAGTTCTTC

V gene: TRBV9
D gene: TRBD2
CDR3 length: 14
J gene: TRBJ2-5
clone size: -
CDR3 protein: CASSASGGTETQYF
CDR3 DNA: TGTGCCAGCAGCGCTTCGGGAGGCACGGAGACCCAGTACTTC

V gene: TRBV13
D gene: -
CDR3 length: 20
J gene: TRBJ1-2
clone size: -
CDR3 protein: CASSRIFGLLTDSPNYGYTF
CDR3 DNA: TGTGCCAGCAGCCGTATTTTTGGTCTACTTACGGACAGTCCTAACTATGGCTACACCTTC

V gene: TRBV19
D gene: TRBD1
CDR3 length: 13
J gene: TRBJ1-1
clone size: -
CDR3 protein: CASRRTGDTEAFF
CDR3 DNA: TGTGCCAGCCGCCGGACAGGGGACACTGAAGCTTTCTTT

V gene: TRBV6-6
D gene: TRBD1
CDR3 length: 15
J gene: TRBJ1-5
clone size: -
CDR3 protein: CASSSTGGYNQPQHF
CDR3 DNA: TGTGCCAGCAGCTCGACAGGGGGCTACAATCAGCCCCAGCATTTT

V gene: TRBV7-9
D gene: -
CDR3 length: 11
J gene: TRBJ2-5
clone size: -
CDR3 protein: CASSPGGTQYF
CDR3 DNA: TGTGCCAGTTCCCCGGGTGGGACCCAGTACTTC

V gene: TRBV7-8
D gene: -
CDR3 length: 18
J gene: TRBJ1-2
clone size: -
CDR3 protein: CASSLMGRTASANYGYTF
CDR3 DNA: TGTGCCAGCAGCTTAATGGGTAGAACAGCCTCAGCTAACTATGGCTACACCTTC

V gene: TRBV9
D gene: TRBD2
CDR3 length: 15
J gene: TRBJ2-1
clone size: once
CDR3 protein: CASSLDAGEGNEQFF
CDR3 DNA: TGTGCCAGCAGCCTTGATGCGGGAGAGGGCAATGAGCAGTTCTTC

V gene: TRBV30
D gene: -
CDR3 length: 13
J gene: TRBJ1-5
clone size: -
CDR3 protein: CAWRRTQTGPQHF
CDR3 DNA: TGTGCCTGGAGACGAACTCAGACGGGGCCCCAGCATTTT

V gene: TRBV18
D gene: -
CDR3 length: 12
J gene: TRBJ1-4
clone size: few
CDR3 protein: CASSGQNEKLFF
CDR3 DNA: TGTGCCAGCTCAGGACAGAATGAAAAACTGTTTTTT

V gene: TRBV5-1
D gene: -
CDR3 length: 15
J gene: TRBJ2-7
clone size: -
CDR3 protein: CASSWAGTLINEQYF
CDR3 DNA: TGCGCCAGCAGCTGGGCCGGGACACTAATTAACGAGCAGTACTTC

V gene: TRBV11-2
D gene: -
CDR3 length: 14
J gene: TRBJ2-2
clone size: -
CDR3 protein: CASSLEGGTGELFF
CDR3 DNA: TGTGCCAGCAGCTTAGAAGGGGGTACCGGGGAGCTGTTTTTT

V gene: TRBV18
D gene: -
CDR3 length: 12
J gene: TRBJ2-3
clone size: once
CDR3 protein: CASSPGGDTQYF
CDR3 DNA: TGTGCCAGCTCACCGGGGGGAGATACGCAGTATTTT

V gene: TRBV6-5
D gene: TRBD2
CDR3 length: 16
J gene: TRBJ2-7
clone size: -
CDR3 protein: CASSYNLAGGGNEQYF
CDR3 DNA: TGTGCCAGCAGTTACAACCTAGCGGGAGGCGGAAACGAGCAGTACTTC

V gene: TRBV6-6
D gene: TRBD1
CDR3 length: 15
J gene: TRBJ2-7
clone size: -
CDR3 protein: CASSYSSDRGDEQYF
CDR3 DNA: TGTGCCAGCAGTTACTCTAGTGACAGGGGAGACGAGCAGTACTTC

V gene: TRBV19
D gene: -
CDR3 length: 13
J gene: TRBJ2-1
clone size: -
CDR3 protein: CASTWQGMSEQFF
CDR3 DNA: TGTGCCAGTACGTGGCAGGGCATGAGTGAGCAGTTCTTC

V gene: TRBV19
D gene: -
CDR3 length: 12
J gene: TRBJ2-7
clone size: -
CDR3 protein: CASRGPGGEQYF
CDR3 DNA: TGTGCCAGTAGGGGCCCCGGAGGCGAGCAGTACTTC

V gene: TRBV7-9
D gene: -
CDR3 length: 16
J gene: TRBJ1-3
clone size: -
CDR3 protein: CASSPGHGDSGNTIYF
CDR3 DNA: TGTGCCAGCAGCCCCGGGCACGGGGACTCTGGAAACACCATATATTTT

V gene: TRBV5-4
D gene: -
CDR3 length: 12
J gene: TRBJ1-1
clone size: -
CDR3 protein: CASSTGSREAFF
CDR3 DNA: TGTGCCAGCAGTACAGGATCCCGTGAAGCTTTCTTT

V gene: TRBV7-9
D gene: -
CDR3 length: 15
J gene: TRBJ2-1
clone size: -
CDR3 protein: CASSLTVGGHNEQFF
CDR3 DNA: TGTGCCAGCAGCTTAACAGTCGGAGGACACAATGAGCAGTTCTTC

V gene: TRBV5-1
D gene: TRBD2
CDR3 length: 15
J gene: TRBJ2-1
clone size: -
CDR3 protein: CASSKIAGVDNEQFF
CDR3 DNA: TGCGCCAGCAGCAAGATAGCGGGAGTAGACAATGAGCAGTTCTTC

V gene: TRBV25-1
D gene: TRBD2
CDR3 length: 16
J gene: TRBJ2-5
clone size: -
CDR3 protein: CASSVYSGRAFETQYF
CDR3 DNA: TGTGCCAGCAGCGTCTATAGCGGGAGGGCCTTTGAGACCCAGTACTTC

V gene: TRBV5-1
D gene: -
CDR3 length: 15
J gene: TRBJ1-1
clone size: -
CDR3 protein: CASSLRNERGTEAFF
CDR3 DNA: TGCGCCAGCAGCTTGAGGAACGAAAGGGGAACTGAAGCTTTCTTT

V gene: TRBV7-3
D gene: -
CDR3 length: 14
J gene: TRBJ2-1
clone size: -
CDR3 protein: CASSLTSVTNEQFF
CDR3 DNA: TGTGCCAGCAGCTTAACCTCGGTTACCAATGAGCAGTTCTTC

V gene: TRBV28
D gene: TRBD1
CDR3 length: 14
J gene: TRBJ1-5
clone size: -
CDR3 protein: CASAKIQGNQPQHF
CDR3 DNA: TGTGCCAGCGCAAAAATACAGGGGAATCAGCCCCAGCATTTT

V gene: TRBV28
D gene: -
CDR3 length: 13
J gene: TRBJ1-1
clone size: -
CDR3 protein: CASSLGGATEAFF
CDR3 DNA: TGTGCCAGCAGTTTGGGAGGGGCCACTGAAGCTTTCTTT

V gene: TRBV29-1
D gene: -
CDR3 length: 14
J gene: TRBJ2-7
clone size: -
CDR3 protein: CSVVVTLAGNEQYF
CDR3 DNA: TGCAGCGTTGTTGTAACCTTGGCGGGTAACGAGCAGTACTTC

V gene: TRBV9
D gene: TRBD2
CDR3 length: 16
J gene: TRBJ2-7
clone size: -
CDR3 protein: CASSPQIAGSSYEQYF
CDR3 DNA: TGTGCCAGCAGCCCCCAAATAGCGGGAAGCTCCTACGAGCAGTACTTC